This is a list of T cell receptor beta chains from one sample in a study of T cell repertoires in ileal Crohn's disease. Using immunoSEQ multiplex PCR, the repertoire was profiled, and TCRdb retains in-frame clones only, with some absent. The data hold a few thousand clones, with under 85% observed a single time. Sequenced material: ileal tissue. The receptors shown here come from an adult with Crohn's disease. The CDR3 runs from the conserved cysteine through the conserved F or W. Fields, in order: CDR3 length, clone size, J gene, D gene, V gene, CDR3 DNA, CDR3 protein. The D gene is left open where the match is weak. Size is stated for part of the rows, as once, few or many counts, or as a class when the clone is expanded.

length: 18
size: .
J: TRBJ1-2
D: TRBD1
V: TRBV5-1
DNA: TGCGCCAGCAGCCCAGGCGGGACAGGGGGCCGAAGGTCCTATGGCTACACCTTC
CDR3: CASSPGGTGGRRSYGYTF

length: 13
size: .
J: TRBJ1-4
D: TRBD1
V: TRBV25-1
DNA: TGTGCCAGCGGGACAGGGTTTTTTGAAAAACTGTTTTTT
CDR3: CASGTGFFEKLFF

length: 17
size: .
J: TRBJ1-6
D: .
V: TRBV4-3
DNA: TGCGCCAGCAGCCAAGTCCTGGGCCGCTCCTATAATTCACCCCTCCACTTT
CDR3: CASSQVLGRSYNSPLHF

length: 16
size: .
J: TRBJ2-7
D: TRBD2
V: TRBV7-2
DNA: TGTGCCAGCAGCTTAGCGGCTAGCGGGACTTACTACGAGCAGTACTTC
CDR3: CASSLAASGTYYEQYF

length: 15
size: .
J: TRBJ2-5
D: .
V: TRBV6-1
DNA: TGTGCCAGCAGTGGGCGACTGAGCGGCCAAGAGACCCGGTACTTC
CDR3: CASSGRLSGQETRYF

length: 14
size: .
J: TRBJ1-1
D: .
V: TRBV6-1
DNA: TGTGCCAGCGAGAACAGGGCGGGGAACACTGAAGCTTTCTTT
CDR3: CASENRAGNTEAFF

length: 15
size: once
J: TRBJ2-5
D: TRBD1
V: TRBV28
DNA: TGTGCCAGCAGTTTATCGGGACAGGGCGGGGAGACCCAGTACTTC
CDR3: CASSLSGQGGETQYF

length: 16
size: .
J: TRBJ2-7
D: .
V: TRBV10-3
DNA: TGTGCCATCAGGCCGCCAGGTGTAACAGGGCGCTACGAGCAGTACTTC
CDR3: CAIRPPGVTGRYEQYF

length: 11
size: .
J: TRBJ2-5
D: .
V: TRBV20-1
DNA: TGCAGTGCTAGCGAGAAAGAGACCCAGTACTTC
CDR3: CSASEKETQYF

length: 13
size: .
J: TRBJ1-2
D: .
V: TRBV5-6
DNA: TGTGCCAGCAGCCCGAGCGGACTTTATGGCTACACCTTC
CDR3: CASSPSGLYGYTF

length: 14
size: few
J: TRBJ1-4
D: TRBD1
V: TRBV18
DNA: TGTGCCAGCTCACCCGGACAGGGTAATGAAAAACTGTTTTTT
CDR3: CASSPGQGNEKLFF

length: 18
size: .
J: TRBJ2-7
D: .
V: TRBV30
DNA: TGTGCCTGGAGTGTAGAAAGGATCGGGGGGCGCCAGTCGGGCGAGCAGTACTTC
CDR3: CAWSVERIGGRQSGEQYF

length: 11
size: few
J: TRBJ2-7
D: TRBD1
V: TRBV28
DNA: TGTGCCAGCAGTGGGGGACAGGAGGACTACTTC
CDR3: CASSGGQEDYF

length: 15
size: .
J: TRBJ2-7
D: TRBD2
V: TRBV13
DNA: TGTGCCAGCAGCGCCTACTCAGCGGGGGGGGTAGAGCAGTACTTC
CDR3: CASSAYSAGGVEQYF

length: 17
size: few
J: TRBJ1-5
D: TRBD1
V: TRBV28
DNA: TGTGCCAGCAAAGACTCTCCGGGACAGGAAGGCAATCAGCCCCAGCATTTT
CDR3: CASKDSPGQEGNQPQHF

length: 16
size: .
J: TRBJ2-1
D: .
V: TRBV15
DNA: TGTGCCACCAGCAGAGATGTGCAGGGCCCTGGCAATGAGCAGTTCTTC
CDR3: CATSRDVQGPGNEQFF

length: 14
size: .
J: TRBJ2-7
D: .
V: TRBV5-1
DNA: TGCGCCAGCAGCTTGGAGAGGGGGACCTACGAGCAGTACTTC
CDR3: CASSLERGTYEQYF

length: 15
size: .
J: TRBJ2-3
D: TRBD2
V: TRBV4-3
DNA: TGCGCCAGCAGCCGAACTAGCGATGCCGCAGATACGCAGTATTTT
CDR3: CASSRTSDAADTQYF

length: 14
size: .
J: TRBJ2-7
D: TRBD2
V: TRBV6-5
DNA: TGTGCCAGCAGGGGACTAGCGGCCTCCTACGAGCAGTACTTC
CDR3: CASRGLAASYEQYF

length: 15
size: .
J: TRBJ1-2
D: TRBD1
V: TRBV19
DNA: TGTGCCAGTATCGGATCAGCGGGGACAGGATATGGCTACACCTTC
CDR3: CASIGSAGTGYGYTF

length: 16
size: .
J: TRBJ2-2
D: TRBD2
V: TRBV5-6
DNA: TGTGCCAGCAGCTTCCCCGGGACTAGCGCGGGCGGGGAGCTGTTTTTT
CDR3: CASSFPGTSAGGELFF

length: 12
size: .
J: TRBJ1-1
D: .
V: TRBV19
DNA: TGTGCCAGTAGTTACGGGAACACTGAAGCTTTCTTT
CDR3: CASSYGNTEAFF

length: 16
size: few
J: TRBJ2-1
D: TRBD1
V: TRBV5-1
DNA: TGCGCCAGCTGCCTACCACAGGGGAACTCCTACAATGAGCAGTTCTTC
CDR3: CASCLPQGNSYNEQFF

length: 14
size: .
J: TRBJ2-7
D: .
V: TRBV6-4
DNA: TGTGCCAGCAGTCCAACAGTTAACTCCTACGAGCAGTACTTC
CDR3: CASSPTVNSYEQYF

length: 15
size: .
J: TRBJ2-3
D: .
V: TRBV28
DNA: TGTGCCATACGCAAATCGACGGGAACTGGAGATACGCAGTATTTT
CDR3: CAIRKSTGTGDTQYF

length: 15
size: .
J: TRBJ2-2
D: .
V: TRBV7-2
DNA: TGTGCCAGCAGCTTAGGGAGGGTCGGCACCGGGGAGCTGTTTTTT
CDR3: CASSLGRVGTGELFF

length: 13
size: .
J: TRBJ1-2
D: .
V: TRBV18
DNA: TGTGCCAGCTCACCAGACAGGAACTATGGCTACACCTTC
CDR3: CASSPDRNYGYTF

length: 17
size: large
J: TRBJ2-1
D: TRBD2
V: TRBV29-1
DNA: TGCAGCGCATTACCATTTATTACTAGCGGGATAGGGAATGAGCAGTTCTTC
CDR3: CSALPFITSGIGNEQFF

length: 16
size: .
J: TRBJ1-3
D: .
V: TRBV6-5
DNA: TGTGCCAGCAGTTACTCGGCGGGGTTAGGTGGAAACACCATATATTTT
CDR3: CASSYSAGLGGNTIYF

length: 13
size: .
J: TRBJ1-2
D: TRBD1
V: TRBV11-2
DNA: TGTGCCAGCAGCTTCCCGACAGGGGGTAGCTACACCTTC
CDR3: CASSFPTGGSYTF

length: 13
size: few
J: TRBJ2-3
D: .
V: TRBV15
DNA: TGTGCCACCAGGGGCGCACGCACAGATACGCAGTATTTT
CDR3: CATRGARTDTQYF

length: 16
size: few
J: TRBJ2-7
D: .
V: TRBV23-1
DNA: TGCGCCAGCAGTCAATCTGAACTTAACAGGCCCTACGAGCAGTACTTC
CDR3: CASSQSELNRPYEQYF

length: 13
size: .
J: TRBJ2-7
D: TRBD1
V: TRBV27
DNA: TGTGCCAGCAGTCTCCGGGACAGGCGCGAGCAGTACTTC
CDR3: CASSLRDRREQYF

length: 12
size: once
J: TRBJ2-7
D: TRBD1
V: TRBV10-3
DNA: TGTGCCATCAGTGGGGGACAGGGTGGTTGGTACTTC
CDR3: CAISGGQGGWYF

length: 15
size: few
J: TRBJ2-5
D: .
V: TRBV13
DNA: TGTGCCAGCAGCTTAGAACGGGGGGCCTGGGAGACCCAGTACTTC
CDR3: CASSLERGAWETQYF

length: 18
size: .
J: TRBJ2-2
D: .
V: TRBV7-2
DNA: TGTGCCAGCAGTGAATCTTCGTTAGGAGGCGTCGACACCGGGGAGCTGTTTTTT
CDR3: CASSESSLGGVDTGELFF

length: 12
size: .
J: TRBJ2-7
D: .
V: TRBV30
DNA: TGTGCCTACTCGCAGGGGAACTACGAGCAGTACTTC
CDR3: CAYSQGNYEQYF

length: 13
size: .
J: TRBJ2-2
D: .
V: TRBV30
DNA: TGTGCCTGCTGCGACAGAAACACCGGGGAGCTGTTTTTT
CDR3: CACCDRNTGELFF

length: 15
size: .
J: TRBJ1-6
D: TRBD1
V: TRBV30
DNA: TGTGCCTGGAGTGAGGGAGACAGGGATAATTCACCCCTCCACTTT
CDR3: CAWSEGDRDNSPLHF

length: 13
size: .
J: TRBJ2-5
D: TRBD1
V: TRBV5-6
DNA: TGTGCCAGCAGCGGGGACAGGACGGAGACCCAGTACTTC
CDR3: CASSGDRTETQYF

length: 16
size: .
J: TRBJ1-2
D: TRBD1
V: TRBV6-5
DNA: TGTGCCAGCAGTTACTCGGGACAGGGGGGCTTCTATGGCTACACCTTC
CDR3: CASSYSGQGGFYGYTF

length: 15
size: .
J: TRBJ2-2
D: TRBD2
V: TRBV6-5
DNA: TGTGCCAGCAATAATCGGGCGGGAGTAGGTGGGGAGCTGTTTTTT
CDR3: CASNNRAGVGGELFF

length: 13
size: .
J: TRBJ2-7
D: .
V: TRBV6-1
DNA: TGTGCCAGCAGTGAAGAATGGGCCTACGGGCAGTACTTC
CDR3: CASSEEWAYGQYF

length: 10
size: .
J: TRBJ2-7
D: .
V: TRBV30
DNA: TGTGCCCTGGACAATTACGAGCAATACTTC
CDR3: CALDNYEQYF

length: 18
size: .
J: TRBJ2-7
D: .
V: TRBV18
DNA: TGTGCCAGCTCACCTCCAAGATCGACAGGTTCAACACAACCCGAGCAGTACTTC
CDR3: CASSPPRSTGSTQPEQYF

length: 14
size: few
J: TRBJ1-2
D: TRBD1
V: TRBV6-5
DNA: TGTGCCAGCAGTTACTCGGGACAGTCGGGTGGCTACACCTTC
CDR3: CASSYSGQSGGYTF

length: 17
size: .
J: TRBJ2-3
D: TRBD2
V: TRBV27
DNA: TGTGCCAGCAGCGGACTAGCGGGGGGCCCTAGCACAGATACGCAGTATTTT
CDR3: CASSGLAGGPSTDTQYF

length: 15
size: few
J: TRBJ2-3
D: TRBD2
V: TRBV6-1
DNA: TGTGCCAGCAGTGAATGGGGGGGAGCCACAGATACGCAGTATTTT
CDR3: CASSEWGGATDTQYF

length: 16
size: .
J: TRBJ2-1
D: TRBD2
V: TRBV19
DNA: TGTGCCAGTAGCCTAGCGGGAGCCGACCCTTACAATGAGCAGTTCTTC
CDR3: CASSLAGADPYNEQFF

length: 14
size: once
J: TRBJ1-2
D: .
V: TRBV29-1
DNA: TGCAGCGTTTCGGGGGGGCAGCGGAACTATGGCTACACCTTC
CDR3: CSVSGGQRNYGYTF

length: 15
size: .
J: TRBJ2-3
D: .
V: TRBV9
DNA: TGTGCCAGCAGCGTGTCGCGGGGCAGCACAGATACGCAGTATTTT
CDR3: CASSVSRGSTDTQYF

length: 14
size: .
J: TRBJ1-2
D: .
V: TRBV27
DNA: TGTGCCAGCAGTTTACACAGGGATTCGAATGGCTACACCTTC
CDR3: CASSLHRDSNGYTF

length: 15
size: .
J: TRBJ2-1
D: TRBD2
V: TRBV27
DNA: TGTGCCAGCAGTGGGACTAGCGGGGTGGGGAATGAGCAGTTCTTC
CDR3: CASSGTSGVGNEQFF

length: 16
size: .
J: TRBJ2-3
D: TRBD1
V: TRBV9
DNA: TGTGCCAGCAGCGGCCCAGGAAGGGGGCGCGCAGATACGCAGTATTTT
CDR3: CASSGPGRGRADTQYF